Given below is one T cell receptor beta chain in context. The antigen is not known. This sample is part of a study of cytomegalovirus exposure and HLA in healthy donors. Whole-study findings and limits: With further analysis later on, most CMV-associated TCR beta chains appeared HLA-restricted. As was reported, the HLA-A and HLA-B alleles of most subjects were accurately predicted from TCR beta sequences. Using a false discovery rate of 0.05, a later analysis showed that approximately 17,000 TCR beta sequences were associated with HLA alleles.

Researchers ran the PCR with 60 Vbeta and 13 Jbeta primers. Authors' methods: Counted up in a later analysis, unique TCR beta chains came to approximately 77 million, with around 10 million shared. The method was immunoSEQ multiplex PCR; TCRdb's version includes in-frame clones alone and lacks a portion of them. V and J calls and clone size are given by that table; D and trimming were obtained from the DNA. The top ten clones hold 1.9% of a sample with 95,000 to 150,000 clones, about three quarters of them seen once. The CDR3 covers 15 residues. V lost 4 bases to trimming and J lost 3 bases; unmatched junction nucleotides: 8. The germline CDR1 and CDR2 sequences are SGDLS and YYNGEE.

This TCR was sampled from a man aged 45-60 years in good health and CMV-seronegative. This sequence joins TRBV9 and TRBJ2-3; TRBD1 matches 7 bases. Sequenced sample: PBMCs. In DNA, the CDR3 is TGTGCCAGCAGCCCTACAGGGGTACCGACAGATACGCAGTATTTT. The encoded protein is CASSPTGVPTDTQYF.